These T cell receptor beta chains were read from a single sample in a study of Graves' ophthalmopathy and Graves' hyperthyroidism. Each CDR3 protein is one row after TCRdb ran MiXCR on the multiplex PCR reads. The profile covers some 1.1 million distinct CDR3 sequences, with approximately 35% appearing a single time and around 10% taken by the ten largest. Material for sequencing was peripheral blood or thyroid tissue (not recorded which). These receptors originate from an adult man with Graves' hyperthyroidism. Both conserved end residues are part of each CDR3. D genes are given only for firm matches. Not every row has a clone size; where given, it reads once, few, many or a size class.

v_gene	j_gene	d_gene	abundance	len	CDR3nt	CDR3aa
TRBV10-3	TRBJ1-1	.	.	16	TGTGCCATCAGTGCTAGAGATCGTCAGGGGAACACTGAAGCTTTCTTT	CAISARDRQGNTEAFF
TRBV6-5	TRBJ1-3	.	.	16	TGTGCCAGCAGTTATTTCGTCGGGACTGCTGGAAACACCATATATTTT	CASSYFVGTAGNTIYF
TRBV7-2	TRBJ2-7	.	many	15	TGTGCCAGCAGCTCTACATTCCCCGGAGGGAACGAGCAGTACTTC	CASSSTFPGGNEQYF
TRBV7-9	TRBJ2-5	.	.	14	TGTGCCAGCAGCTTGCGATGGGACCAAGAGACCCAGTACTTC	CASSLRWDQETQYF
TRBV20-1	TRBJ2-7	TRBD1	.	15	TGCAGTGCTCCATTAGTCGGGACAGGCACCTACGAGCAGTACTTC	CSAPLVGTGTYEQYF
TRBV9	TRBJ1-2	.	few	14	TGTGCCAGCAGCTCCCCAGGTCCCCTCGGAAGCTACACCTTC	CASSSPGPLGSYTF
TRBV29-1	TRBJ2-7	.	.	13	TGCAGCGTTGAAGCACAGGGACAACTCGAGCAGTACTTC	CSVEAQGQLEQYF
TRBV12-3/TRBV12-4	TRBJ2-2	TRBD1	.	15	TGTGCCAGCAGTTACCGGGACAGTGCCACCGGGGAGCTGTTTTTT	CASSYRDSATGELFF
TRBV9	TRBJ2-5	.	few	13	TGTGCCAGCAGCGCGTCGGGCGAAGAGACCCAGTACTTC	CASSASGEETQYF
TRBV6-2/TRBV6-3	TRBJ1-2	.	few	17	TGTGCCAGCAGTTACTCGAAGCGGGGGCAAGATGGCTATGGCTACACCTTC	CASSYSKRGQDGYGYTF
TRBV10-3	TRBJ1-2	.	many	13	TGTGCCATCAGTGAGGACAGGATCTATGGCTACACCTTC	CAISEDRIYGYTF
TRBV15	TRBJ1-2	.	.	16	TGTGCCACCAGCAGTGACCTACGGGACCGAAACTATGGCTACACCTTC	CATSSDLRDRNYGYTF
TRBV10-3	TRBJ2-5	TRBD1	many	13	TGTGCCACCTCTCCGCCAGGGGGAGAGACCCAGTACTTC	CATSPPGGETQYF
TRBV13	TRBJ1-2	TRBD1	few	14	TGTGCCAGCAGCTTAGGGGACAGGTTGGATGGCTACACCTTC	CASSLGDRLDGYTF
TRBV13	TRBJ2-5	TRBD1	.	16	TGTGCCAGCAGCCCCGGCGGACAGGGCGACCAAGAGACCCAGTACTTC	CASSPGGQGDQETQYF
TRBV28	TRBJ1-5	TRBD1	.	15	TGTGCCAGCTGGGAACAGGGGGCCGGCAATCAGCCCCAGCATTTT	CASWEQGAGNQPQHF
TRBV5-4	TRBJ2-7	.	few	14	TGTGCCAGCAGGGGCCGGGACACGGACTACGAGCAGTACTTC	CASRGRDTDYEQYF
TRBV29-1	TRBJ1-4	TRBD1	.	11	TGCAGCGTCGTGGGACAGGAAAAACTGTTTTTT	CSVVGQEKLFF
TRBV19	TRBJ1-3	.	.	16	TGTGCCAGTATGCGACAGTTTCTTTACTCTGGAAACACCATATATTTT	CASMRQFLYSGNTIYF
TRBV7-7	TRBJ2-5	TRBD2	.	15	TGTGCTAGCAGCTTAGCTAGCGGGTTTCGAGAGACCCAGTACTTC	CASSLASGFRETQYF
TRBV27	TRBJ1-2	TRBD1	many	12	TGTGCCAGCAGGCAGGGGGCGTATGGCTACACCTTC	CASRQGAYGYTF
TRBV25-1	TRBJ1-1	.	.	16	TGTGCCAGCACCGACGTTGGGGACACTAAAAGGACTGAAGCTTTCTTT	CASTDVGDTKRTEAFF
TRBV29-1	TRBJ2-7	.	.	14	TGCAGCGTTGAACTGGCTAGTGATCGTTACGAGCAGTACTTC	CSVELASDRYEQYF
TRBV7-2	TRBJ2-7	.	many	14	TGTGCCAGCAGCTTAGGTGGGTCGGGGATCGAGCAGTACTTC	CASSLGGSGIEQYF
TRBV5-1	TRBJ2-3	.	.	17	TGCGCCAGCAGTGCCGGGCCCGACCGGCGGGGCACAGATACGCAGTATTTT	CASSAGPDRRGTDTQYF
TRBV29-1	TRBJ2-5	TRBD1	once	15	TGCAGCGTTGTGACAGGGGGGGGAGGTCAAGAGACCCAGTACTTC	CSVVTGGGGQETQYF
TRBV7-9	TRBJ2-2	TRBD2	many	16	TGTGCCAGCAGCTCCCCTAGCGGGACAGACACCGGGGAGCTGTTTTTT	CASSSPSGTDTGELFF
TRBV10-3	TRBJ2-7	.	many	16	TGTGCCATCAGTGAGAACCCAGCAAGGGGGGCTTACGAGCAGTACTTC	CAISENPARGAYEQYF
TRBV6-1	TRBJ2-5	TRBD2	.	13	TGTGCCAGCGGGGTAGCGGGGCAAGAGACCCAGTACTTC	CASGVAGQETQYF
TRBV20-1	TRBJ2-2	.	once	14	TGCAGTGCTAGAATTAGCGCCCACACCGGGGAGCTGTTTTTT	CSARISAHTGELFF
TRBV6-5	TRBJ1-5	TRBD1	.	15	TGTGCCAGCAGTCCGGACACAGGGGAACATCAGCCCCAGCATTTT	CASSPDTGEHQPQHF
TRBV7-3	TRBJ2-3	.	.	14	TGTGCCAGCAGCTCCAGTCCGGTGTCGGATACGCAGTATTTT	CASSSSPVSDTQYF
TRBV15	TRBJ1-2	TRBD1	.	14	TGTGCCACCAGCAGAGGCGGGACAGGGGGTGGCTACACCTTC	CATSRGGTGGGYTF
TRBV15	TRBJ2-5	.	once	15	TGTGCCACCAGCAGAGATCTCCAAGGGCGGGAGACCCAGTACTTC	CATSRDLQGRETQYF
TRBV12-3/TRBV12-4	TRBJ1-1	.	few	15	TGTGCCAGCAGTGGACGAACAGGGTCGGGCACTGAAGCTTTCTTT	CASSGRTGSGTEAFF
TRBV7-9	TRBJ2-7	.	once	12	TGTGCCAGCAGCGACGTAGCGGACGAGCAGTACTTC	CASSDVADEQYF
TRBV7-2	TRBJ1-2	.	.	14	TGTGCCAGCAGCCGAGCGGGGGGGCTCTATGGCTACACCTTC	CASSRAGGLYGYTF
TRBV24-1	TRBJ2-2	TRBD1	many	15	TGTGCCACCAGTGAGGGGACAGGGTTTGCAGGGGAGCTGTTTTTT	CATSEGTGFAGELFF
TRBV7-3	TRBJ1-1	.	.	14	TGTGCCAGCAGCTTAGGGCACCAGGACACTGAAGCTTTCTTT	CASSLGHQDTEAFF
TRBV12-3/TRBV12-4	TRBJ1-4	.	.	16	TGTGCCAGCAGCTACATCCCCAGGCGGGGGACAGAAAAACTGTTTTTT	CASSYIPRRGTEKLFF
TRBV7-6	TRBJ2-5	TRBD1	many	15	TGTGCCAGCAAAGAGGGTAGGACAGGGTTAGAGACCCAGTACTTC	CASKEGRTGLETQYF
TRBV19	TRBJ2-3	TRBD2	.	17	TGTGCCAGTACCAGAGCGGGGGGATCAAGTTGGACAGATACGCAGTATTTT	CASTRAGGSSWTDTQYF
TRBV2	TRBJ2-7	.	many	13	TGTGCCAGCATAGGGGGTGGATTCTACGAGCAGTACTTC	CASIGGGFYEQYF
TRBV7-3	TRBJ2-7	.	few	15	TGTGCCAGCAGCTTAAAGGGGGGAGGTGGGGCCGAGCAGTACTTC	CASSLKGGGGAEQYF
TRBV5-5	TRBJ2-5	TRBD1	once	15	TGCGCCAGCAGCCAACATGGACAGGAGCAAGAGACCCAGTACTTC	CASSQHGQEQETQYF
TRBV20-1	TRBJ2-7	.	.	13	TGCAGTGCTAGAGGCAGGGCGGACCACGAGCAGTACTTC	CSARGRADHEQYF
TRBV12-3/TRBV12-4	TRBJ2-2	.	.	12	TGTGCCAGCAGCACTCACGGCGGGGAGCTGTTTTTT	CASSTHGGELFF
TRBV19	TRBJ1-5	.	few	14	TGTGCCAGTAGAGCGGGCTTAGGCAATCAGCCCCAGCATTTT	CASRAGLGNQPQHF